The clone carrying this T cell receptor beta chain was seen only a few times. Its antigen is unidentified. TCRdb re-analysed the reads in MiXCR, keeping a single row per CDR3 protein. The table has around 330,000 distinct CDR3 sequences, 15% to 20% seen once. The record originates from a study of T cell repertoires in cytomegalovirus infection. General study points: Dominating the ex vivo response were TCR beta clonotypes that were CMV-specific and HLA-C-restricted.

The CDR3 has 13 amino acids. The germline V gene encodes CDR1 MNHEY and CDR2 SVGEGT. With 8 bases removed from V and 5 bases from J, the gap between germline ends came to 16 bases. Sequencing used PBMCs. This sequence was found in a human donor in good health (CMV status not recorded). Some clones in this sample may be carry-over from other donors' samples. J is TRBJ2-7 and V is TRBV6-2 or TRBV6-3; D remains unclear. The CDR3 nucleotides are TGTGCCAGCTCAGCCGGTACCCCCGACGAGCAGTACTTC. This translates into CASSAGTPDEQYF.